The rows below give T cell receptor beta chains drawn from one sample of a study of T cells in Graves' hyperthyroidism and ophthalmopathy. From the multiplex PCR reads, TCRdb called clonotypes with MiXCR, one entry per CDR3 protein. The sample has 250,000 or so distinct CDR3 sequences; about 16% are singletons. The sample taken for sequencing was blood. The receptor source for this set is a woman aged 18-29 years with Graves' ophthalmopathy. CDR3s include the opening cysteine and the closing phenylalanine or tryptophan.

v_gene	j_gene	CDR3aa
TRBV2	TRBJ2-3	CASSERIGLAITDTQYF
TRBV6-2/TRBV6-3	TRBJ2-1	CASSPFWVNLWRLAGGDEQFF
TRBV5-1	TRBJ2-3	CASSLDGDSTDTQYF
TRBV6-1	TRBJ2-1	CASSERGRLYNEQFF
TRBV20-1	TRBJ2-1	CSASPTRRGNEQFF
TRBV20-1	TRBJ1-4	CSAPDRTWEKLFF
TRBV5-1	TRBJ2-2	CASLIPDRGAAGELFF
TRBV28	TRBJ2-7	CASTATGTEPYEQYF
TRBV16	TRBJ1-5	CASSQMSNQPQHF
TRBV3-1	TRBJ1-1	CASSRSFGMSSEAFF
TRBV7-9	TRBJ2-1	CASSLVLTDNEQFF
TRBV3-1	TRBJ1-2	CASSASSKDSGQSGYTF
TRBV28	TRBJ1-2	CASRKIQGLGGYTF
TRBV3-1	TRBJ2-1	CASSQEWQGMKQFF
TRBV4-1	TRBJ2-1	CASSQEGFYNEQFF
TRBV6-2/TRBV6-3	TRBJ2-7	CASSPTGLDRLSYEQYF
TRBV2	TRBJ1-5	CASSLTGTGGRQPQHF
TRBV5-1	TRBJ2-4	CASSPTGQGRRDIQYF
TRBV2	TRBJ2-3	CASAPTSGTDTQYF
TRBV6-2/TRBV6-3	TRBJ2-7	CASRHLGLAGAYEQYF
TRBV9	TRBJ2-1	CASSVGMGGEQFF
TRBV7-8	TRBJ2-7	CASSVTSGSRREQYF
TRBV6-1	TRBJ1-4	CASSRTGGNEKLFF
TRBV6-1	TRBJ1-2	CATLTRGEAGYTF
TRBV7-9	TRBJ2-1	CASSFSGRALYEQFF
TRBV19	TRBJ1-5	CASSTSGHNQPQHF
TRBV7-6	TRBJ2-1	CASSQEVADYNEQFF
TRBV3-1	TRBJ1-2	CASSNGQGDGYTF
TRBV2	TRBJ2-5	CASRRTSGEETQYF
TRBV7-2	TRBJ2-5	CASSLDEAGAQYF
TRBV7-9	TRBJ2-5	CASSLSRAEETQYF
TRBV18	TRBJ1-1	CASSPGANTEAFF
TRBV5-6	TRBJ1-1	CASSSVGRAGTEAFF
TRBV3-1	TRBJ1-4	CASSRRQGREKLFF
TRBV7-9	TRBJ1-4	CASSPQTGGTNEKLFF
TRBV2	TRBJ2-3	CASRVDVRGGTDTQYF
TRBV15	TRBJ1-1	CATSRGQGEKAFF
TRBV9	TRBJ2-2	CASSVGTNTGELFF
TRBV15	TRBJ1-5	CATSRDGEPTGYSNQPQHF
TRBV20-1	TRBJ2-7	CSARKGAGGTYYEQYF
TRBV7-2	TRBJ1-5	CASSLGGDTRVQPQHF
TRBV29-1	TRBJ2-3	CSAGDRRTDTQYF
TRBV7-9	TRBJ2-5	CASSLDGGGQETQYF
TRBV5-1	TRBJ1-1	CASSLGWDREAFF
TRBV11-1	TRBJ1-2	CASSSRQTSPRSYTF
TRBV13	TRBJ2-2	CASSRATNTGELFF
TRBV20-1	TRBJ1-4	CSARDNTGSATNEKLFF
TRBV12-3/TRBV12-4	TRBJ2-7	CASSSDRIYEQYF
TRBV12-3/TRBV12-4	TRBJ2-1	CASSLSRGEQFF